The 13 T cell receptor beta chains given below trace back to one sample, sequenced in a study of shared clonotypes between healthy human individuals. The data were produced by immunoSEQ multiplex PCR, yet TCRdb's version contains in-frame clones alone and is incomplete. The top ten hold 0.39% of the sample, which has 2.3 million or so clones, approximately 93% seen once. The specimen sequenced was naive CD4+ T cells from PBMCs. Subset here: CD45RA+ positively selected. The receptors here all came from a man aged 18 to 35 in good health. Some clones in this sample may be carry-over from other donors' samples.

CDR3 in DNA: TGTGCCAGCAAACTGAGGTACACTGAAGCTTTCTTT. This encodes CASKLRYTEAFF. This rearrangement joins TRBV28 to TRBJ1-1; D not resolved. Germline lookup yields CDR1 MDHEN and CDR2 SYDVKM. The CDR3 is made up of 12 amino acids. V was trimmed by 7 bases and J by 3 bases, leaving 9 bases between them. The full variable domain, completed using reference TRBV28 and TRBJ1-1, is DVKVTQSSRYLVKRTGEKVFLECVQDMDHENMFWYRQDPGLGLRLIYFSYDVKMKEKGDIPEGYSVSREKKERFSLILESASTNQTSMYLCASKLRYTEAFFGQGTRLTVV.

The gene calls are TRBV7-8 and TRBJ1-1; D is perhaps TRBD1 (6 bases). Looked up from germline, CDR1 is SGHVS and CDR2 is FQNEAQ. Trimming removed 5 bases at V and 1 base at J, with 11 bases between. The CDR3 covers 14 residues. CDR3 bases: TGTGCCAGCAGCCGGACAGTCCCGAACACTGAAGCTTTCTTT. This codes for CASSRTVPNTEAFF.

The rearrangement joins TRBV5-5 to TRBJ2-1; the match to TRBD2 covers 12 bases. Germline values: CDR1 SGHKS, CDR2 YYEKEE (reference sequence). The CDR3 is made up of 16 amino acids. V lost 4 bases to trimming and J lost 14 bases; unmatched junction nucleotides: 16. CDR3 sequence: CASSNLLAGGMELEFF. Here the CDR3 DNA reads TGTGCCAGCAGCAACCTACTAGCGGGAGGAATGGAGTTGGAGTTCTTC.

This clone was observed once. J is TRBJ1-5 and V is TRBV5-5; D is possibly TRBD1 (5 bases). CDR1 and CDR2 from the germline V gene are SGHKS and YYEKEE (reference sequence). The CDR3 spans 14 residues. V lost 4 bases, J lost 7 bases, and 15 bases lay in between. The CDR3 sequence is CASSPSNGGQPQHF. As DNA, the CDR3 is TGTGCCAGCAGCCCCAGCAACGGGGGGCAGCCCCAGCATTTT.

This rearrangement joins TRBV6-1 to TRBJ1-2; TRBD1 matches 7 bases. The CDR3 runs to 14 residues. Germline-derived CDR1 and CDR2 are MNHNS and SASEGT. Trimming cost V 6 bases and J 4 bases; bases outside gene matches: 8. The DNA of the CDR3 is TGTGCCAGCAGCACACTGACAGGGCGCTATGGCTACACCTTC. This sequence encodes CASSTLTGRYGYTF.

V is TRBV4-3 and J is TRBJ2-1; 10 bases match TRBD2. The length of the CDR3 is 18 residues. V shed 1 base, J shed 3 bases, and the junction held 9 bases outside the gene matches. Per germline, CDR1 LGHNA and CDR2 YSLEER. The CDR3 DNA reads TGCGCCAGCAGCCAAGCATTGCCGGGACTAGCGTTCTACAATGAGCAGTTCTTC. Residues: CASSQALPGLAFYNEQFF.

The rearrangement joins TRBV6-5 to TRBJ1-1; 8 bases map to TRBD1. V lost 7 bases, J lost 3 bases, and 7 bases stayed unmatched. Germline V gene sequence: CDR1 MNHEY, CDR2 SVGAGI. There are 14 residues in the CDR3. The CDR3 sequence is CASKGQTGDTEAFF. CDR3 nucleotide sequence: TGTGCCAGCAAGGGTCAGACAGGGGACACTGAAGCTTTCTTT.

The chain couples TRBV2 to TRBJ1-5; no clear D gene. From germline, CDR1 is SNHLY and CDR2 FYNNEI. Trimming stripped 8 bases from V and 3 bases from J, with 8 bases between. The CDR3 contains 12 residues. CDR3 sequence reads: CASARANQPQHF. The DNA for the CDR3 is TGTGCCAGCGCCCGGGCCAATCAGCCCCAGCATTTT.

V usage is TRBV28 and J usage is TRBJ2-1; D might be TRBD1 or TRBD2, each matching 6 bases. Trimming shortened V by 6 bases and J by 2 bases, and 14 bases separated the two germline ends. There are 15 residues in the CDR3. Looked up from germline, CDR1 is MDHEN and CDR2 is SYDVKM. The CDR3 DNA sequence: TGTGCCAGCAGCCGAGGGGGGTTCCCCTACAATGAGCAGTTCTTC. This gives the protein CASSRGGFPYNEQFF.

CDR3 in amino acids: CASRRDPAGELFF. The CDR3 DNA follows: TGTGCCAGCAGAAGGGACCCCGCCGGGGAGCTGTTTTTT. This chain joins TRBV7-3 and TRBJ2-2; D assignment may be TRBD1 or TRBD2 (5 bases each). The CDR3 extends over 13 amino acids. The V end was cut by 6 bases, the J end by 6 bases, with 11 bases between. Germline loops: CDR1 SGHTA, CDR2 FQGTGA.

The chain recombines TRBV15 with TRBJ2-5; D is uncertain. V gave up 4 bases and J gave up 1 base, with 7 bases separating them. The CDR3 contains 13 residues. From germline, CDR1 is LNHNV and CDR2 YYDKDF (reference sequence). CDR3 in DNA: TGTGCCACCAGCATCTCCACCCAAGAGACCCAGTACTTC. Protein product: CATSISTQETQYF. The complete variable domain, with remaining parts taken from reference TRBV15 and TRBJ2-5, reads DAMVIQNPRYQVTQFGKPVTLSCSQTLNHNVMYWYQQKSSQAPKLLFHYYDKDFNNEADTPDNFQSRRPNTSFCFLDIRSPGLGDTAMYLCATSISTQETQYFGPGTRLLVL.

This clone has just a few counts. The chain carries TRBV30 and TRBJ1-1; no firm D call. The V end was cut by 0 bases, the J end by 1 base, with 6 bases between. CDR3 length: 13 residues. Germline CDR1 GTSNPN, CDR2 SVGIG (reference sequence). This CDR3 is CAWSVHGNTEAFF. CDR3 nucleotide sequence: TGTGCCTGGAGTGTACACGGGAACACTGAAGCTTTCTTT. Variable domain in full (rest from reference TRBV30 and TRBJ1-1): SQTIHQWPATLVQPVGSPLSLECTVEGTSNPNLYWYRQAAGRGLQLLFYSVGIGQISSEVPQNLSASRPQDRQFILSSKKLLLSDSGFYLCAWSVHGNTEAFFGQGTRLTVV.

The J gene is TRBJ2-1, the V gene TRBV30; 10 nucleotides align to TRBD2. Germline V gene sequence: CDR1 GTSNPN, CDR2 SVGIG (reference sequence). V lost 3 bases and J lost 6; bases outside the gene matches: 5. The CDR3 is 14 amino acids. The CDR3 DNA sequence: TGTGCCTGGAGGTTTAGCGGGAGGTCCAATGAGCAGTTCTTC. Translated, it gives CAWRFSGRSNEQFF.